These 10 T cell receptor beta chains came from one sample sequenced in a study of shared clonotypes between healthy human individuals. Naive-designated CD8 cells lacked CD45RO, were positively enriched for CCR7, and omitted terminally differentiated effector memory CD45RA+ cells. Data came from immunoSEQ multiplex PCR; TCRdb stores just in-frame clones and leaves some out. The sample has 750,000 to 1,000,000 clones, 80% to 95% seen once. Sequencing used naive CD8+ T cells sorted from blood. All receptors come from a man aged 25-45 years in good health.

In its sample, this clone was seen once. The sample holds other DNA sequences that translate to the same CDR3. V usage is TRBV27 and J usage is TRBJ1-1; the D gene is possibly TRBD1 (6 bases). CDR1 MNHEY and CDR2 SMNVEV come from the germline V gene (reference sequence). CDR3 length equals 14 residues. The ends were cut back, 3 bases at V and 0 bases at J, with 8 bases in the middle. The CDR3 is CASSLGQVNTEAFF. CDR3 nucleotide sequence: TGTGCCAGCAGTTTGGGACAAGTGAACACTGAAGCTTTCTTT.

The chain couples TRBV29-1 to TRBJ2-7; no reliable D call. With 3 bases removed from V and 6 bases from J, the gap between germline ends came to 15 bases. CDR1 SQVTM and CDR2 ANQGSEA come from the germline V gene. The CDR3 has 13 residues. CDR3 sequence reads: CSVDTGHELEQYF. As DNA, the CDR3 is TGCAGCGTTGATACGGGCCACGAACTCGAGCAGTACTTC.

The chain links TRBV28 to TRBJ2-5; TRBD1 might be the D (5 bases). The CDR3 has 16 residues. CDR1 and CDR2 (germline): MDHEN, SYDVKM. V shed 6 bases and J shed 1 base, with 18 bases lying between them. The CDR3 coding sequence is TGTGCCAGCAGCCTAACTATAACAGGATCCCAAGAGACCCAGTACTTC. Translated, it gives CASSLTITGSQETQYF.

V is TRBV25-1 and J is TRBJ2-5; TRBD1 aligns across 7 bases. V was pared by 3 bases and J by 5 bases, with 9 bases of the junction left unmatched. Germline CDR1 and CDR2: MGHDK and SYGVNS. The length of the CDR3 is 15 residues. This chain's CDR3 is CASSDPGGGWETQYF. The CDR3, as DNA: TGTGCCAGCAGTGACCCAGGGGGTGGATGGGAGACCCAGTACTTC.

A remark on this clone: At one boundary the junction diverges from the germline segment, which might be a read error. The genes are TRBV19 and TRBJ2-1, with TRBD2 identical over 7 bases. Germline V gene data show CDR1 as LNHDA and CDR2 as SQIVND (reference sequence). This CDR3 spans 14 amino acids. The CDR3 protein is CASSLWSGGNQQFF. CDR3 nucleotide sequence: TGTGCCAGTAGCCTATGGTCGGGAGGCAATCAGCAGTTCTTC.

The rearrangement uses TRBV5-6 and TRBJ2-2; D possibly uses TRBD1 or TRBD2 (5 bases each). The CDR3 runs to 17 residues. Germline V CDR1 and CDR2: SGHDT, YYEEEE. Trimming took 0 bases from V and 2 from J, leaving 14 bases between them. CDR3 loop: CASSLAGQGINTGELFF. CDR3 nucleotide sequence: TGTGCCAGCAGCTTGGCGGGGCAGGGAATTAACACCGGGGAGCTGTTTTTT.

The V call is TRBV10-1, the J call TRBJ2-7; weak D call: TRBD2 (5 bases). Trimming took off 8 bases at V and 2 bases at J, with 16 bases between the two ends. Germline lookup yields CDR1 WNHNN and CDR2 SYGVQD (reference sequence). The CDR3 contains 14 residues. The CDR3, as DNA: TGCGCCAGCTCCACCGGGAACAATCCCTACGAGCAGTACTTC. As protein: CASSTGNNPYEQYF.

DNA for the CDR3: TGTGCCAGCAGCATGGGACTCAATCACTACAATGAGCAGTTCTTC. This translates into CASSMGLNHYNEQFF. The genes are TRBV7-8 and TRBJ2-1, with D perhaps TRBD2 (6 bases). This CDR3 has 15 amino acids. Germline V gene lookup returns CDR1 SGHVS and CDR2 FQNEAQ. V lost 5 bases to trimming and J lost 3 bases, with 14 bases between them.

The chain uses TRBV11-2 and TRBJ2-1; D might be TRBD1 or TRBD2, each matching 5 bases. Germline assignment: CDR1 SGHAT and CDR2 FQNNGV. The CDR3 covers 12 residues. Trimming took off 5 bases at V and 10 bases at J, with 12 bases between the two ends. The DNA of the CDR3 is TGTGCCAGCAGCCAGGGACCTGGGGAGCAGTTCTTC. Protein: CASSQGPGEQFF.

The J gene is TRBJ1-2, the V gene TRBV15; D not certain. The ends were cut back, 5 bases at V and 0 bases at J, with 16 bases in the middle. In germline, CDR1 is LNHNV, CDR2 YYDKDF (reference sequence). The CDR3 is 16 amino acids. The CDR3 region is CATSLGRGTSNYGYTF. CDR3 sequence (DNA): TGTGCCACCAGCCTTGGACGGGGAACCTCTAACTATGGCTACACCTTC.